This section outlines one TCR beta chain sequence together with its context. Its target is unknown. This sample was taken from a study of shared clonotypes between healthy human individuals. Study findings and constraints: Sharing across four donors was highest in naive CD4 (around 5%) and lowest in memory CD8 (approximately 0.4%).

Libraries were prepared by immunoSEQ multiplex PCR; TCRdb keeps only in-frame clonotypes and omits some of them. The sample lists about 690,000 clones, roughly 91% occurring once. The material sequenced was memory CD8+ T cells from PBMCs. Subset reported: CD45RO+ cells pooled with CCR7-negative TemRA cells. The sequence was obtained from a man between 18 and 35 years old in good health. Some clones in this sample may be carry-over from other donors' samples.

The CDR3 nucleotides are TGTGCCAGCAGTTACTCGAAAACGAGCTCCTACAATGAGCAGTTCTTC. Translation: CASSYSKTSSYNEQFF. This chain links TRBV6-5 with TRBJ2-1; D is unclear. The CDR3 sequence is 16 residues long. CDR1 is MNHEY, CDR2 SVGAGI, per germline. The ends were cut back, 0 bases at V and 0 bases at J, with 9 bases in the middle.